The present TCR beta chain was sequenced within a study of blood T cell repertoires in COVID-19. In the study overall: From the United States, Italy and Spain came samples of acute and convalescent COVID-19.

In germline, CDR1 is MNHEY, CDR2 SVGEGT. CDR3 length: 15 amino acids. The J segment lost 0 bases and the V segment lost 6 bases, leaving 3 bases of the junction unmatched. Authors' data handling: From reference gene primer amplification, estimates of nucleated cell counts were derived. Generated by immunoSEQ multiplex PCR, the TCRdb table keeps only in-frame clones and is missing some. The V and J calls and the clone size are those of that table, but D and trimming were determined from the DNA. The repertoire has 150,000 to 200,000 clones, about 87% of them found once; the top ten carry around 1.4%. The sequencing sample was made of peripheral blood. The origin of this receptor is a woman between 50 and 59 years old with acute or convalescent COVID-19. The V and J genes are TRBV6-2 or TRBV6-3 and TRBJ2-7, with TRBD2 matching 12 bases. The CDR3 nucleotides are TGTGCCAGCAGCCTAGCGGGGGGGATCTCCTACGAGCAGTACTTC. Translation: CASSLAGGISYEQYF.